This T cell receptor beta chain was identified during a study of immune evolution from preneoplasia to lung adenocarcinoma listed by TCRdb under 2021. A note on the overall study: HLA loss of heterozygosity was found in approximately 7% of AIS, 15% of MIA and about a third of ADC lesions, and in no AAH lesions. The overall cohort comprised 45 to 55 patients with pulmonary nodules who underwent surgical resection. The study profiled immune contexture across lung adenocarcinoma precursors and invasive adenocarcinoma using immune gene expression, TCR sequencing and multiplex immunofluorescence. The study reported that 100 to 120 samples were used for TCR sequencing. The sample size was set by how many specimens were available, not by a prior power calculation. Resected precursor lesions (AAH, AIS, MIA) and invasive adenocarcinomas were compared against paired morphologically normal lung tissue. TCR sequencing data came from approximately 49 patients. Class I HLA alleles were inferred from exome data with POLYSOLVER, and allele-specific HLA loss was detected with LOHHLA. The immune data were combined with whole exome sequencing and methylation data from the same cohort of nodules.

As concerns this clone: Its antigen specificity is not known. The sample holds no much larger clone one base away, and base qualities are not on file.

Study-wide findings and limitations: Because every patient came from Japan and China, how well the results apply to Western populations was uncertain. The highest T cell clonality was observed in KRAS-mutant nodules compared with EGFR-mutant or double wild-type lesions. Clonality was highest in normal lung, while later-stage lesions appeared to have lower clonality but higher T cell density and diversity. The findings reflected association rather than direct causation, and larger cohorts with long-term follow-up and longitudinal biopsies were considered necessary. The highest top T cell clone frequencies were observed in normal lung, and a progressive decrease in top T cell clone frequencies appeared to occur from AAH through AIS, MIA and invasive adenocarcinoma.

The germline V gene gives CDR1 as SGHNT and CDR2 as YENEEA. Trimming at the junction amounts to 5 bases on V and 4 bases on J, and the germline ends lie 15 bases apart. From the cysteine through the phenylalanine, the CDR3 covers 16 amino acids. The sequence is cut down to CDR3 DNA, 48 bases in frame from base 1. TCR beta CDR3 regions were sequenced from DNA using the immunoSEQ hsTCRbeta Kit. In the authors' own workflow: The ImmunoSEQ Analyzer was used to analyse the TCR sequencing data. T cell clonality was defined as 1 minus Pielou's evenness, as computed on productive rearrangements. T cell diversity was measured with the inverse Simpson index on productive templates. T cell density was defined as TCR beta template counts normalized to usable DNA, with usable DNA estimated by amplifying and sequencing housekeeping genes. TCR metrics were compared across histologic stages using two-sided Kruskal-Wallis tests. Here the immuneACCESS table is served through TCRdb, limited to in-frame sequences with V and J called. Missing clones are a known gap in these copies; in checked studies unresolved V genes cover under half, and the rest lacks a known reason. Clone size and V and J calls were adopted from that table, with D and trimming inferred from the DNA. In this sample the table shows around 3,500 clones, about 82% of which occur a single time. The top ten clonotypes cover roughly 12% of the sample.

Between the mid-2010s and the late 2010s, the patients underwent resection in either Japan or China. The histologic diagnosis of each case was independently confirmed on H&E slides by two lung cancer pathologists. For nucleic acid extraction, premalignant or tumor cells were enriched by macro-dissection following pathologic assessment. DNA was isolated from FFPE tissue using the AllPrep DNA/RNA FFPE Kit. The source of this sequence is a person between 60 and 79 years old with lung adenocarcinoma. The chain was built from TRBV11-3 and TRBJ2-6; perhaps TRBD1 is the D gene, with 5 bases matching. Source material: FFPE lung adenocarcinoma in situ tissue. The sample's cell subset or site label, decoded: preinvasive adenocarcinoma in situ (AIS). The DNA reads TGTGCCAGCAGCGATCAGGGTAGGGTCGGGGCCAACGTCCTGACTTTC. It is translated as CASSDQGRVGANVLTF.